Presented here are 14 T cell receptor beta chains from one specimen sequenced in a study of CD8+ T cells in alopecia areata. It was cDNA, reverse transcribed from extracted RNA, that served as the sequencing template. TCRdb keeps only in-frame clones here, not all; method: immunoSEQ multiplex PCR. The profile shows about 12,000 clones, around three fifths of them singletons. Peripheral blood samples and lesional scalp punch biopsies were obtained from alopecia areata patients. Input material: skin. These receptors all come from a human donor with alopecia areata.

This chain joins TRBV5-1 and TRBJ1-2, with D tentatively TRBD1 (5 bases). The V end was cut by 0 bases, the J end by 7 bases, with 10 bases between. The germline gives CDR1 SGHRS, CDR2 YFSETQ. This CDR3 has 13 residues. CDR3 in DNA: TGCGCCAGCAGCTTGGAATGGGGACCTGGCTACACCTTC. This encodes CASSLEWGPGYTF.

This clone is medium-sized by share. The chain is built from TRBV7-8 and TRBJ2-7; tentatively, D is TRBD1 (7 bases). Germline loops: CDR1 SGHVS, CDR2 FQNEAQ. V lost 5 bases, J lost 4 bases, and 18 bases lay in between. The CDR3 is 15 residues long. CDR3 coding DNA: TGTGCCAGCAGCCAACTACAGGGGAGGTGGTACGAGCAGTACTTC. This translates into CASSQLQGRWYEQYF.

This clone has a single count. The J gene is TRBJ2-1, the V gene TRBV5-1; the D gene is possibly TRBD2 (5 bases). The ends were cut back, 0 bases at V and 4 bases at J, with 14 bases in the middle. Germline CDR1 reads SGHRS; CDR2 reads YFSETQ. The CDR3 is 16 residues long. The chain's CDR3 is CASSLVRGSDYNEQFF. The CDR3 DNA follows: TGCGCCAGCAGCTTGGTCCGGGGATCTGATTACAATGAGCAGTTCTTC.

V is TRBV27 and J is TRBJ2-3; weak D call: TRBD2 (6 bases). Trimming removed 5 bases at V and 3 bases at J, with 15 bases between. CDR3 size: 15 residues. The germline gives CDR1 MNHEY, CDR2 SMNVEV (reference sequence). The CDR3 DNA reads as TGTGCCAGCAGTCACAGCGGGTGGCGGACAGATACGCAGTATTTT. Protein sequence: CASSHSGWRTDTQYF.

The genes are TRBV7-9 and TRBJ2-3, with 8 bases identical to TRBD2. After removal of 5 bases from V and 2 bases from J, the junction contained 9 bases not matched to a gene. The CDR3 is made up of 16 amino acids. Looked up from germline, CDR1 is SEHNR and CDR2 is FQNEAQ (reference sequence). For the CDR3, the DNA is TGTGCCAGCAGCCCGTTTTACGGGGGGGCCACAGATACGCAGTATTTT. This encodes CASSPFYGGATDTQYF.

V and J are TRBV6-6 and TRBJ1-4; D gene uncertain. Germline V gene lookup returns CDR1 MNHNY and CDR2 SVGAGI (reference sequence). The CDR3 length is 15 residues. The V end was cut by 7 bases, the J end by 8 bases, with 20 bases between. CDR3 DNA sequence: TGTGCCAGCACTTGGGATGGCCAGATGGGAGAAAAACTGTTTTTT. Amino acid sequence: CASTWDGQMGEKLFF.

This clone was seen only a few times. V and J are TRBV11-2 and TRBJ1-4; possible D gene TRBD1, 5 bases. From germline, CDR1 is SGHAT and CDR2 FQNNGV. The CDR3 runs to 15 residues. Trimming removed 5 bases from V and 6 bases from J, with 16 bases in between. The CDR3 DNA reads as TGTGCCAGCAGCCCACGAGGGACCCAATATGAAAAACTGTTTTTT. Protein: CASSPRGTQYEKLFF.

A few counts support this clone. Other DNA sequences in the sample encode the same CDR3. The chain recombines TRBV6-5 with TRBJ2-5; weak D call: TRBD2 (6 bases). The germline V gene has CDR1 MNHEY and CDR2 SVGAGI. Trimming stripped 3 bases from V and 5 bases from J, with 10 bases between. This CDR3 spans 13 amino acids. CDR3 in amino acids: CASSYSGRETQYF. The DNA for the CDR3 is TGTGCCAGCAGTTATTCTGGGAGGGAGACCCAGTACTTC.

This clone appeared a single time. The DNA of the CDR3 is TGTGCCAGCAGTGAATCTGCTAGCTCTCTGGGTACGCAGTATTTT. The encoded protein is CASSESASSLGTQYF. The chain recombines TRBV2 with TRBJ2-3, with D maybe TRBD2 (5 bases). This CDR3 is 15 amino acids long. Trimming removed 2 bases from V and 8 bases from J, with 17 bases in between. CDR1 and CDR2 (germline): SNHLY, FYNNEI.

The chain recombines TRBV18 with TRBJ2-3; D is ambiguous. The CDR3 length is 12 residues. Germline CDR1 and CDR2: KGHSH and LQKENI. V dropped 3 bases and J dropped 2 bases, with 3 bases sitting between them. Written as DNA, the CDR3 is TGTGCCAGCTCACCCACCACAGATACGCAGTATTTT. This encodes CASSPTTDTQYF.

V is TRBV5-1 and J is TRBJ2-1; D call uncertain. Germline-derived CDR1 and CDR2 are SGHRS and YFSETQ. The CDR3 runs 16 residues. Trimming pared 0 bases from V and 0 bases from J, leaving 10 bases between. CDR3 loop: CASSLAVGSSYNEQFF. DNA of the CDR3: TGCGCCAGCAGCTTGGCCGTGGGCAGCTCCTACAATGAGCAGTTCTTC.

The chain links TRBV10-3 to TRBJ1-6; D is possibly TRBD1 (5 bases). Per the germline V gene, CDR1 is ENHRY and CDR2 is SYGVKD. V lost 0 bases to trimming and J lost 8 bases, with 11 bases between them. CDR3 length: 15 amino acids. The DNA for the CDR3 is TGTGCCATCAGTGAGTCGGGCAGGGAGGATTCACCCCTCCACTTT. Residues: CAISESGREDSPLHF.

V and J are TRBV4-1 and TRBJ2-7; possibly TRBD1 or TRBD2 for D (6 bases each). The CDR3 covers 18 residues. Germline values: CDR1 MGHRA, CDR2 YSYEKL. V was trimmed by 2 bases and J by 2 bases, leaving 22 bases between them. CDR3 region: CASSQRQSGASRTYEQYF. CDR3 DNA sequence: TGCGCCAGCAGCCAAAGGCAATCGGGGGCCTCTCGAACCTACGAGCAGTACTTC.

The rearrangement joins TRBV6-1 to TRBJ1-5; D unclear. Trimming shortened V by 3 bases and J by 4 bases, and 10 bases separated the two germline ends. The CDR3 runs 14 residues. From germline, CDR1 is MNHNS and CDR2 SASEGT. The CDR3 bases are TGTGCCAGCAGTGACCGCACACGTAATCAGCCCCAGCATTTT. The encoded protein is CASSDRTRNQPQHF.